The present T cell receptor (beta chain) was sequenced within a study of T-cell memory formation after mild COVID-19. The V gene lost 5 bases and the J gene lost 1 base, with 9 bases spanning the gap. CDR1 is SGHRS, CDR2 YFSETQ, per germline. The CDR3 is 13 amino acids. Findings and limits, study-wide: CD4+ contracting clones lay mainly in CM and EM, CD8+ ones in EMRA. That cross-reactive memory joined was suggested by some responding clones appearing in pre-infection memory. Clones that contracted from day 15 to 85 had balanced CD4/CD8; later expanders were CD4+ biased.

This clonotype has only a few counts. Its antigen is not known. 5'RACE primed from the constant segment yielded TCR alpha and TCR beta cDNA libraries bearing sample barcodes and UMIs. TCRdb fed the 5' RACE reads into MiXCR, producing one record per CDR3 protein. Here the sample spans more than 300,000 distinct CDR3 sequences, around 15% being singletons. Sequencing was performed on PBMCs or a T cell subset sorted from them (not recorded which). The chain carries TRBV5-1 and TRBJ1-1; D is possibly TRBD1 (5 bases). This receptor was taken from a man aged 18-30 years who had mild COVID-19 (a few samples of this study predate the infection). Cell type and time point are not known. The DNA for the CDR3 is TGCGCCAGCAGGGGGGACGGGAACACTGAAGCTTTCTTT. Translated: CASRGDGNTEAFF.